One T cell receptor (beta chain) is described in this entry. Its antigen remains unknown. The record originates from a study of cytomegalovirus exposure and HLA in healthy donors. General observations from the study: Later, an analysis found that TCR clusters from the first cohort tended to co-occur in the 130 or so validation repertoires.

The repertoire was sequenced with immunoSEQ multiplex PCR; TCRdb's copy has only in-frame clones and lacks some. The table records 150,000 to 160,000 clones, 70% to 90% of them present only once. Germline-derived CDR1 and CDR2 are MNHEY and SVGAGI. Between the trimmed V and J ends, which lost 2 bases and 1 base, there was a span of 11 bases. The length of the CDR3 is 15 residues. The specimen was PBMCs. This rearrangement joins TRBV6-5 to TRBJ2-5; D possibly corresponds to TRBD2 (5 bases). The source is a man aged 18 to 30 in good health and CMV-seropositive. CDR3 sequence: CASSYVRGPQETQYF. The CDR3 region has the DNA TGTGCCAGCAGTTACGTTCGCGGGCCCCAAGAGACCCAGTACTTC.